The 19 T cell receptor beta chains below come from one sample, sequenced in a study of cytomegalovirus exposure and HLA in healthy donors. PCR amplification relied on 60 Vbeta primers (plus 13 Jbeta primers). Method: immunoSEQ multiplex PCR; TCRdb's copy keeps in-frame clones and lacks some. The table includes about 110,000 clones, 70% to 80% detected once. Source material: PBMCs. The source is a woman aged 18-29 years in good health and CMV-seropositive.

A single count supports this clone. CDR3 DNA: TGTGCCAGCAGCTTAGTCGGGACTAGCCTATCGAACACCGGGGAGCTGTTTTTT. Its translation is CASSLVGTSLSNTGELFF. The chain couples TRBV7-2 to TRBJ2-2; 9 bases match TRBD2. There are 18 residues in the CDR3. V gave up 1 base and J gave up 0 bases; unmatched junction bases: 6. The V gene's germline CDR1 is SGHTA and CDR2 FQGNSA.

The V gene is TRBV5-6, the J gene TRBJ2-5; 8 bases are a match to TRBD1. J gave up 5 bases and V 4 bases, and 4 bases lay outside the gene matches. The CDR3 length is 13 residues. The germline V gene encodes CDR1 SGHDT and CDR2 YYEEEE. Here the CDR3 DNA reads TGTGCCAGCAGCAAGACAGGGGTGGAGACCCAGTACTTC. Amino acid sequence: CASSKTGVETQYF.

This clone occurred a few times. The chain is built from TRBV5-5 and TRBJ2-7; D possibly corresponds to TRBD1 (6 bases). Germline V gives CDR1 SGHKS, CDR2 YYEKEE (reference sequence). This CDR3 comprises 14 residues. Trimming pared 4 bases from V and 4 bases from J, leaving 15 bases between. The CDR3: CASSISPQGYEQYF. CDR3 DNA: TGTGCCAGCAGCATCAGTCCCCAGGGGTACGAGCAGTACTTC. The variable domain in full, completed from reference TRBV5-5 and TRBJ2-7, reads DAGVTQSPTHLIKTRGQQVTLRCSPISGHKSVSWYQQVLGQGPQFIFQYYEKEERGRGNFPDRFSARQFPNYSSELNVNALLLGDSALYLCASSISPQGYEQYFGPGTRLTVT.

The rearrangement joins TRBV7-9 to TRBJ2-2; TRBD2 is a possible D gene (6 bases). V was cut by 0 bases and J by 6 bases, with 11 bases left in between. This CDR3 has 15 amino acids. The germline gives CDR1 SEHNR, CDR2 FQNEAQ (reference sequence). Written as DNA, the CDR3 is TGTGCCAGCAGCTTAGCCCGGGACTGGGCCGGGGAGCTGTTTTTT. Encoded protein: CASSLARDWAGELFF.

This clone was observed a single time. The rearrangement joins TRBV15 to TRBJ2-7, with 9 bases identical to TRBD1. Unmatched junction bases numbered 6, after V lost 2 bases and J lost 1 base. Germline V gene sequence: CDR1 LNHNV, CDR2 YYDKDF (reference sequence). CDR3 length: 16 residues. The CDR3 nucleotides are TGTGCCACCAGCAGACAACCCGGGACAGGGTCCTACGAGCAGTACTTC. Translated, it gives CATSRQPGTGSYEQYF.

The V and J genes are TRBV5-1 and TRBJ2-7; D is undetermined. The CDR3 runs 14 residues. V lost 0 bases to trimming and J lost 7 bases, with 14 bases between them. CDR1 and CDR2 from the germline V gene are SGHRS and YFSETQ. In DNA form, the CDR3 reads TGCGCCAGCAGCTTGGCCGACCCGGGTCGAGAGCAGTACTTC. This gives the protein CASSLADPGREQYF. The full variable domain, with the rest looked up from reference TRBV5-1 and TRBJ2-7, is KAGVTQTPRYLIKTRGQQVTLSCSPISGHRSVSWYQQTPGQGLQFLFEYFSETQRNKGNFPGRFSGRQFSNSRSEMNVSTLELGDSALYLCASSLADPGREQYFGPGTRLTVT.

This rearrangement joins TRBV9 to TRBJ1-1; D unclear. V was pared by 0 bases and J by 2 bases, with 5 bases between. This CDR3 has 13 amino acids. Germline CDR1 and CDR2: SGDLS and YYNGEE. CDR3 loop: CASSVGSNTEAFF. For the CDR3, the DNA is TGTGCCAGCAGCGTAGGGAGTAACACTGAAGCTTTCTTT.

This chain joins TRBV9 and TRBJ1-4; 7 bases align to TRBD1. Germline loops: CDR1 SGDLS, CDR2 YYNGEE. The CDR3 sequence is 14 residues long. Trimming at V came to 0 bases and at J to 8 bases, leaving 4 bases not matched to a gene. CDR3 coding DNA: TGTGCCAGCAGCGTAGCTACCAGGGGGGAAAAACTGTTTTTT. This encodes CASSVATRGEKLFF.

The chain recombines TRBV12-2 with TRBJ1-5; TRBD1, the table's D call, was not compared with the DNA. TRBV12-2 is given as a pseudogene. The CDR3 is 14 amino acids. CDR3 residues: CASRLLGGLQPQHF. In nucleotides, the CDR3 is TGTGCAAGTCGCTTACTAGGGGGCTTACAGCCCCAGCATTTT.

This clone was picked up a small number of times. This chain links TRBV28 with TRBJ2-3; 9 positions match TRBD1. V was pared by 2 bases and J by 4 bases, with 7 bases of the junction left unmatched. In germline, CDR1 is MDHEN, CDR2 SYDVKM. The CDR3 length is 16 residues. Here the CDR3 DNA reads TGTGCCAGCAGTTTAGTACAGGGGGCGACCGCAGATACGCAGTATTTT. This codes for CASSLVQGATADTQYF.

The rearrangement joins TRBV10-2 to TRBJ2-2; D is uncertain. The germline CDR1 and CDR2 sequences are WSHSY and SAAADI. Trimming left V 6 bases short and J 1 base short, with 9 bases between. The CDR3 length is 14 residues. For the CDR3, the DNA is TGCGCCAGCAGACTAACCCTGAACACCGGGGAGCTGTTTTTT. Translated: CASRLTLNTGELFF.

The rearrangement uses TRBV4-1 and TRBJ1-2; TRBD1 might be the D (5 bases). This CDR3 has 16 amino acids. V lost 0 bases and J lost 6, with 17 bases in between. CDR1 MGHRA and CDR2 YSYEKL come from the germline V gene. CDR3: CASSQEKEGLPNGYTF. DNA for the CDR3: TGCGCCAGCAGCCAAGAAAAGGAGGGACTCCCTAATGGCTACACCTTC.

The gene calls are TRBV5-1 and TRBJ1-3; D ambiguous. The CDR3 consists of 16 residues. Deletions cut 0 bases from V and 2 bases from J, with 12 bases between. Germline CDR1 SGHRS, CDR2 YFSETQ. The CDR3 reads CASSLGGGRTGNTIYF. CDR3 coding DNA: TGCGCCAGCAGCTTGGGAGGTGGGAGGACTGGAAACACCATATATTTT.

V gene TRBV10-3 combines with J gene TRBJ1-3; the match to TRBD1 covers 9 bases. V lost 4 bases and J lost 0; bases outside the gene matches: 7. Germline CDR1 reads ENHRY; CDR2 reads SYGVKD. The length of the CDR3 is 17 residues. CDR3 DNA: TGTGCCATCAGTGCCCGACAGGGGGTCCTCTCTGGAAACACCATATATTTT. It is translated as CAISARQGVLSGNTIYF.

About this clone itself: Mismatch with germline at one junction end may stem from a read error. The gene calls are TRBV7-7 and TRBJ2-1, with D possibly TRBD2 on 7 matching bases. Germline values: CDR1 SSHAT, CDR2 FNYEAQ (reference sequence). This CDR3 comprises 16 residues. The CDR3 coding sequence is TGTGCTAGCAGCTTGGAGGGGGGGGACTCCTACAATGAGCAGTTCTTC. Translated: CASSLEGGDSYNEQFF.

The rearrangement joins TRBV27 to TRBJ1-3; D perhaps matches TRBD1 (5 bases). Germline CDR1 reads MNHEY; CDR2 reads SMNVEV (reference sequence). With 3 bases removed from V and 4 bases from J, the gap between germline ends came to 13 bases. The CDR3 is made up of 15 amino acids. The CDR3 sequence: CASSLTAEPGNTIYF. CDR3 DNA sequence: TGTGCCAGCAGTTTGACAGCCGAGCCCGGAAACACCATATATTTT.

The chain couples TRBV10-3 to TRBJ1-1, with D uncertain. The V gene lost 10 bases and the J gene lost 6 bases, with 9 bases spanning the gap. In germline, CDR1 is ENHRY, CDR2 SYGVKD. This CDR3 region has 10 residues. CDR3: CATVGSEAFF. DNA of the CDR3: TGTGCCACAGTGGGCTCTGAAGCTTTCTTT.

This clone was picked up one time. The chain recombines TRBV27 with TRBJ2-1, with D maybe TRBD2 (6 bases). The CDR3 extends over 17 amino acids. CDR1 is MNHEY and CDR2 is SMNVEV in the germline V gene (reference sequence). The V and J ends lost 5 bases and 0 bases respectively, with 17 bases between them. This CDR3 reads CASSPLRSGPSYNEQFF. CDR3 coding DNA: TGTGCCAGCAGTCCCCTTCGGAGCGGGCCCTCCTACAATGAGCAGTTCTTC.

V usage is TRBV25-1 and J usage is TRBJ1-1; D remains ambiguous. Trimming took 2 bases from V and 6 from J, leaving 16 bases between them. CDR1 is MGHDK and CDR2 is SYGVNS in the germline V gene. The CDR3 length is 15 residues. CDR3 coding DNA: TGTGCCAGCAGTGAAGGAGACCGTCCCTGGGCTGAAGCTTTCTTT. It is translated as CASSEGDRPWAEAFF. Combining the CDR3 with reference TRBV25-1 and TRBJ1-1 gives the whole variable domain EADIYQTPRYLVIGTGKKITLECSQTMGHDKMYWYQQDPGMELHLIHYSYGVNSTEKGDLSSESTVSRIRTEHFPLTLESARPSHTSQYLCASSEGDRPWAEAFFGQGTRLTVV.